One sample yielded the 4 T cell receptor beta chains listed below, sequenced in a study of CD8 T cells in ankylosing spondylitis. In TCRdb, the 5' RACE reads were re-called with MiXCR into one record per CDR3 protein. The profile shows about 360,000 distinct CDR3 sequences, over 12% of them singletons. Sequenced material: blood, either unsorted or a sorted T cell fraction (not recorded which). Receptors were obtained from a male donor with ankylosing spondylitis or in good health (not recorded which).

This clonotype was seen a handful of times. In DNA, the CDR3 is TGTGCCAGCAGCCAGGGGGACAGGGGTCGGCACAATGAGCAGTTCTTC. Amino acids: CASSQGDRGRHNEQFF. This chain links TRBV3-1 with TRBJ2-1; TRBD1 agrees at 10 bases. Germline V lookup: CDR1 LGHDT, CDR2 YNNKEL (reference sequence). The V gene end was trimmed by 3 bases and the J gene end by 5 bases; junction bases not matched to a gene: 7. The CDR3 totals 16 residues.

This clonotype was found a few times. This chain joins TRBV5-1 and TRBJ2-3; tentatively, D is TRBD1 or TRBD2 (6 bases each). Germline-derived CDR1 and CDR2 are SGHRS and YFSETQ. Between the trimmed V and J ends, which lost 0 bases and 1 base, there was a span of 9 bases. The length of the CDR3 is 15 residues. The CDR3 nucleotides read TGCGCCAGCAGCTTGGAGGGGGGTGGCACAGATACGCAGTATTTT. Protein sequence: CASSLEGGGTDTQYF.

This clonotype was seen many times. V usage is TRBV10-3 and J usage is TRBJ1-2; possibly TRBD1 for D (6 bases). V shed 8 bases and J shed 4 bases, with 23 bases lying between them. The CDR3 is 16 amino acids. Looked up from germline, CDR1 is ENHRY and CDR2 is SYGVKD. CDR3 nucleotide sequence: TGTGCCATCGCCCGCGACGGGGACACCCCATTCTATGGCTACACCTTC. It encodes CAIARDGDTPFYGYTF.

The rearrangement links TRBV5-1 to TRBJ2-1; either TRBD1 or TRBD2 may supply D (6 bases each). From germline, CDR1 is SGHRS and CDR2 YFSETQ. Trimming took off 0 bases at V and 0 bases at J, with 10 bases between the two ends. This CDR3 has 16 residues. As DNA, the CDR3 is TGCGCCAGCAGCTTGGTAGGGGGGACCTCCTACAATGAGCAGTTCTTC. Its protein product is CASSLVGGTSYNEQFF.